The 3 T cell receptor beta chains in this list originate from one sample, sequenced in a study of T cell changes during pregnancy in multiple sclerosis. The data were produced by immunoSEQ multiplex PCR, yet TCRdb's version contains in-frame clones alone and is incomplete. The sample yields 65,000 to 85,000 clones, around 92% seen once. Sequencing used peripheral blood, obtained after pregnancy. These receptors came from a female donor with multiple sclerosis, enrolled in a pregnancy study.

The chain carries TRBV23-1 and TRBJ1-1; a weak D match, TRBD1 (5 bases). TRBV23-1 is sorted into the ORF group, with uncertain function. V was clipped by 7 bases and J by 2 bases, with 20 bases between them. This CDR3 is built from 16 residues. The CDR3 reads CASKNEAGRINTEAFF. In DNA form, the CDR3 reads TGCGCCAGCAAAAATGAGGCAGGGAGGATTAACACTGAAGCTTTCTTT.

CDR3 in amino acids: CASSISVGGHEQYF. The CDR3 nucleotides read TGTGCCAGTAGTATCTCGGTAGGGGGCCACGAGCAGTACTTC. The V gene is TRBV19, the J gene TRBJ2-7; TRBD1 matches at 7 bases. Losses at the gene ends were 3 bases for V and 5 bases for J; bases not matched to a gene: 7. The CDR3 extends over 14 amino acids. Germline V lookup: CDR1 LNHDA, CDR2 SQIVND (reference sequence).

The V and J genes are TRBV27 and TRBJ2-1; 7 positions match TRBD1. The CDR3 covers 12 residues. Germline V lookup: CDR1 MNHEY, CDR2 SMNVEV (reference sequence). The J segment lost 9 bases and the V segment lost 6 bases, leaving 5 bases of the junction unmatched. CDR3 in DNA: TGTGCCAGCAGCCGACAGGGCGGTGAGCAGTTCTTC. Protein product: CASSRQGGEQFF.